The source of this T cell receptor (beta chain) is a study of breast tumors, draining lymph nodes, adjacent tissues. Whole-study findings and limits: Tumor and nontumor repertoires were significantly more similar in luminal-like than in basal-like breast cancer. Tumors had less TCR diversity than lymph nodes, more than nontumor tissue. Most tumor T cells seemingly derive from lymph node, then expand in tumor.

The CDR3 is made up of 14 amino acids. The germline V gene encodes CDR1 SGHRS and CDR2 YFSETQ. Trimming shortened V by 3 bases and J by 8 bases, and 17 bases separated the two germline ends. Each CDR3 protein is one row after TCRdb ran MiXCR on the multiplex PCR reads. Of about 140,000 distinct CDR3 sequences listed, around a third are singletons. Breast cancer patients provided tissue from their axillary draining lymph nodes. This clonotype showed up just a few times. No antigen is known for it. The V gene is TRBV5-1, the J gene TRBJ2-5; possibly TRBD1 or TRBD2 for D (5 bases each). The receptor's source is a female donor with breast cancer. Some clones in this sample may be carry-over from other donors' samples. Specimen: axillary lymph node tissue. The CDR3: CASSSGTNVDTQYF. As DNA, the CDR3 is TGCGCCAGCAGCTCCGGGACCAACGTCGACACCCAGTACTTC.